These T cell receptor beta chains were read from a single sample in a study of early T cells in non-severe SARS-CoV-2 infection. Each CDR3 protein is one row after TCRdb ran MiXCR on the 5' RACE reads. The sample lists 45,000 or so distinct CDR3 sequences, roughly 4% occurring once. Sequencing input: whole blood. All receptors come from an adult who was a healthcare worker with PCR-confirmed SARS-CoV-2 infection or an uninfected control (not recorded which). The conserved cysteine and the conserved F or W are not part of the CDR3 here. D genes are given only for firm matches. A clone size is listed for some rows: how often the clone was seen (once, few, many), or a class if it is expanded.

TRBV7-6	NA	NA	TRBJ2-3	ASSLRMGANTDTQY
TRBV4-1	many	TRBD2	TRBJ2-1	ASSQDGPSGLYNEQF
TRBV13	NA	NA	TRBJ2-2	ASSLYGADTGELF
TRBV11-3	many	TRBD2	TRBJ2-1	ASSLEGGLAGSEQF
TRBV7-6	few	NA	TRBJ2-7	ASSLDLTYEQY
TRBV2	NA	NA	TRBJ1-1	ASMQGRIASMNTEAF
TRBV11-3	NA	TRBD2	TRBJ2-5	ATSLTGLAGETQY
TRBV6-2/TRBV6-3	NA	NA	TRBJ2-7	ATSLAYEQY
TRBV7-2	many	NA	TRBJ2-2	ASSRDKNTGELF
TRBV20-1	many	NA	TRBJ1-3	SARGGSQDTIY
TRBV20-1	many	TRBD2	TRBJ2-7	SARTSGVYEQY
TRBV11-2	many	TRBD2	TRBJ2-5	ASSLDPGTSGRLETQY
TRBV5-5	NA	TRBD1	TRBJ1-1	ASSLFRDRGTEAF
TRBV11-2	once	NA	TRBJ2-3	ASSLDRGHIGDTQY
TRBV2	NA	NA	TRBJ2-1	ASKGGSVPEQF
TRBV29-1	few	NA	TRBJ1-2	SVDWGAGGYT
TRBV18	NA	NA	TRBJ2-1	ASSRQGTEQF
TRBV29-1	many	NA	TRBJ2-3	SVRTDTQY
TRBV3-1	few	TRBD2	TRBJ2-5	ASSREAGGGETQY
TRBV7-2	few	NA	TRBJ2-3	ASSLAGVTQY
TRBV7-9	few	TRBD1	TRBJ1-2	ASSLAVRVDRAPYGYT
TRBV9	many	TRBD1	TRBJ2-1	ASSPLGHQGAEQF
TRBV7-6	many	TRBD1	TRBJ2-6	ASSSGQFSSGANVLT
TRBV30	many	NA	TRBJ2-1	AWSRGTSYNEQF
TRBV30	many	NA	TRBJ1-1	AWSRAGLNTEAF
TRBV5-1	many	TRBD2	TRBJ2-2	ASSHIQRGAATGELF
TRBV28	many	NA	TRBJ2-5	ASSPGRLTAETQY
TRBV5-4	many	NA	TRBJ1-4	ASSLAGGGEKLF
TRBV12-3/TRBV12-4	NA	NA	TRBJ1-2	ASSGTEGTYGYT
TRBV5-5	many	TRBD1	TRBJ1-5	ASSLGTGGQPQH
TRBV4-2	NA	NA	TRBJ2-5	ASSQEGTKRTQY
TRBV24-1	many	TRBD1	TRBJ1-2	ATSDIGQGGRYGYT
TRBV11-3	NA	TRBD1	TRBJ2-1	ASTKGAQRYNEQF
TRBV20-1	many	NA	TRBJ2-3	SASGTGVTDTQY
TRBV29-1	NA	NA	TRBJ1-1	SVDPGSLNTEAF
TRBV19	many	TRBD1	TRBJ2-6	ASSISGQGATGANVLT
TRBV20-1	NA	TRBD2	TRBJ2-1	SARTGGPNEQF
TRBV7-3	many	NA	TRBJ2-1	ASSLGQTSYNEQF
TRBV20-1	many	NA	TRBJ2-3	SAASLPDTQY
TRBV11-3	many	TRBD1	TRBJ2-2	ASSYNRTGLNTGELF
TRBV30	many	TRBD1	TRBJ2-7	ACRDSYEQY
TRBV18	many	TRBD2	TRBJ2-1	ASSPVFIGSAGVYNEQF
TRBV12-3/TRBV12-4	many	NA	TRBJ2-2	ASSLRRRELF
TRBV9	many	NA	TRBJ2-2	ASSVEGTGELF
TRBV6-1	NA	TRBD2	TRBJ2-3	ALGGDTQY
TRBV3-1	many	TRBD2	TRBJ2-7	ASSQGLAGVVVQY
TRBV28	many	NA	TRBJ2-7	ASSSPEAYEQY
TRBV6-1	many	TRBD2	TRBJ2-7	ASRPISGRVYEQY
TRBV19	many	TRBD1	TRBJ2-2	ASSPGQGGYTGELF
TRBV7-9	many	NA	TRBJ1-1	ASSWIGGVATEAF
TRBV7-9	NA	TRBD1	TRBJ2-2	ASSLRATGETGELF
TRBV21-1	many	NA	TRBJ2-5	ASSKTRRYLKETQY
TRBV30	many	NA	TRBJ1-5	AWSVGGNQPQH
TRBV3-1	few	NA	TRBJ2-2	ASSRGPNTGELF
TRBV5-1	many	TRBD1	TRBJ2-4	ASSSSGQVSLQY